The 10 T cell receptor beta chains below come from one sample, sequenced in a study of T cell repertoires in aging, cancer and after chemotherapy. Rearranged V-D-J TRB sequences were amplified with a mixed TRB-A/B primer pool. TCRdb itself ran the multiplex PCR reads through MiXCR, one entry per CDR3 protein. The data hold several thousand distinct CDR3 sequences, with 32% observed a single time. Amplification of TCR beta used genomic DNA extracted from peripheral blood. Sequenced material: blood. These receptors came from a human donor in good health.

V usage is TRBV29-1 and J usage is TRBJ2-1; 8 nucleotides line up with TRBD1. Looked up from germline, CDR1 is SQVTM and CDR2 is ANQGSEA. V gave up 1 base and J gave up 0 bases; unmatched junction bases: 8. The CDR3 spans 17 residues. CDR3 protein: CSVEGWTGRSSYNEQFF. The CDR3 bases are TGCAGCGTTGAAGGTTGGACAGGGAGGAGCTCCTACAATGAGCAGTTCTTC.

This chain connects TRBV5-6 to TRBJ1-4; possibly TRBD1 for D (5 bases). The V and J ends lost 4 bases and 0 bases respectively, with 13 bases between them. Per the germline V gene, CDR1 is SGHDT and CDR2 is YYEEEE. This CDR3 spans 16 amino acids. In nucleotides, the CDR3 is TGTGCCAGCAGCCGGCAGGGCTCAACAACTAATGAAAAACTGTTTTTT. It encodes CASSRQGSTTNEKLFF.

This clonotype was found a few times. The chain combines TRBV20-1 with TRBJ2-3, with 7 bases matching TRBD2. Per the germline V gene, CDR1 is DFQATT and CDR2 is SNEGSKA (reference sequence). The CDR3 extends over 15 amino acids. The J segment lost 1 base and the V segment lost 6 bases, leaving 10 bases of the junction unmatched. The DNA for the CDR3 is TGCAGTGCCTCCTGGGGGGGAGACGGCACAGATACGCAGTATTTT. Residues: CSASWGGDGTDTQYF.

Of note for this clonotype: The junction does not match germline at one end; this may be a read error. This rearrangement joins TRBV12-3 or TRBV12-4 to TRBJ2-2, with 15 bases aligning to TRBD2. The CDR3 consists of 18 residues. The CDR3 spells CASSLAGLAGGNTGELFF. Here the CDR3 DNA reads TGTGCCAGCAGCTTAGCGGGACTAGCGGGAGGGAACACCGGGGAGCTGTTTTTT.

Within the sample, this clonotype is medium-sized. This chain uses TRBV19 with TRBJ2-4, with D possibly TRBD2 on 5 matching bases. Per germline, CDR1 LNHDA and CDR2 SQIVND (reference sequence). The CDR3 contains 15 residues. V lost 3 bases and J 2 bases, leaving 11 bases between the germline ends. The CDR3 nucleotides are TGTGCCAGTAGTATCGGGGTGGGGTCCAAAAACATTCAGTACTTC. It codes for CASSIGVGSKNIQYF.

A few counts support this clonotype. The rearrangement uses TRBV7-3 and TRBJ2-3; D could derive from TRBD1 or TRBD2 (5 bases each). The CDR3 totals 16 residues. Trimming left V 5 bases short and J 0 bases short, with 15 bases between. From germline, CDR1 is SGHTA and CDR2 FQGTGA. The CDR3 protein is CASSPRWDGSTDTQYF. CDR3 nucleotide sequence: TGTGCCAGCAGCCCCAGGTGGGACGGGAGCACAGATACGCAGTATTTT.

This clonotype was seen only a few times. V and J are TRBV27 and TRBJ1-5, with 12 bases identical to TRBD1. The V segment lost 5 bases and the J segment 2 bases; nucleotides outside the gene matches: 10. The CDR3 covers 18 residues. The V gene's germline CDR1 is MNHEY and CDR2 SMNVEV (reference sequence). CDR3 DNA sequence: TGTGCCAGCAGTCCCGGGACAGGGGGCATATTAGGCAATCAGCCCCAGCATTTT. Encoded protein: CASSPGTGGILGNQPQHF.

The chain couples TRBV19 to TRBJ2-4; TRBD2 aligns across 12 bases. Per the germline V gene, CDR1 is LNHDA and CDR2 is SQIVND (reference sequence). Germline trimming cut 3 bases from V and 1 base from J; bases unmatched to any gene: 13. This CDR3 is built from 20 residues. The chain's CDR3 is CASSISMALAGGMAKNIQYF. The CDR3, as DNA: TGTGCCAGTAGTATTTCAATGGCACTAGCGGGAGGTATGGCCAAAAACATTCAGTACTTC.

The V and J genes are TRBV20-1 and TRBJ2-7; 9 nucleotides match TRBD2. Germline V gives CDR1 DFQATT, CDR2 SNEGSKA (reference sequence). CDR3 length equals 16 residues. Germline trimming cut 0 bases from V and 2 bases from J; bases unmatched to any gene: 8. Written as DNA, the CDR3 is TGCAGTGCTAGAGATTACGGGACTAGCCTACCCTACGAGCAGTACTTC. As protein: CSARDYGTSLPYEQYF.

The sample holds one count of this clonotype. This chain joins TRBV7-2 and TRBJ1-3; 8 nucleotides align to TRBD1. The germline V gene encodes CDR1 SGHTA and CDR2 FQGNSA. J gave up 2 bases and V 5 bases, and 8 bases lay outside the gene matches. This CDR3 contains 16 residues. CDR3 coding DNA: TGTGCCAGCAGCCCCGCCACAGGGGGTCCTGGAAACACCATATATTTT. Protein product: CASSPATGGPGNTIYF.